This TCR beta chain emerged from a study of cytomegalovirus exposure and HLA in healthy donors. Study-wide results and caveats: Fewer N-insertions (relative to the approximately 700-donor mean) were reportedly seen in an Asian-associated ancestry cluster in a later analysis. Confirmation in vitro established that three CMV-associated chains were specific for CMV antigens.

PCR amplification relied on 60 Vbeta primers (plus 13 Jbeta primers). Here immunoSEQ multiplex PCR was the method, and the copy in TCRdb shows in-frame clones only, minus some. The table includes about 190,000 clones, roughly 68% detected once. As concerns this clone: Its antigen remains unknown.

The clonotype comes from a woman in her thirties in good health and CMV-seronegative. Source material: PBMCs.

This CDR3 reads CASSLGTSGDNEQFF. The CDR3 coding sequence is TGCGCCAGCAGCCTCGGGACTAGCGGTGACAATGAGCAGTTCTTC. The chain uses TRBV4-1 and TRBJ2-1; 11 bases match TRBD2. V dropped 4 bases and J dropped 5; count of bases not matched to a gene: 4. This CDR3 contains 15 residues. CDR1 is MGHRA and CDR2 is YSYEKL in the germline V gene.